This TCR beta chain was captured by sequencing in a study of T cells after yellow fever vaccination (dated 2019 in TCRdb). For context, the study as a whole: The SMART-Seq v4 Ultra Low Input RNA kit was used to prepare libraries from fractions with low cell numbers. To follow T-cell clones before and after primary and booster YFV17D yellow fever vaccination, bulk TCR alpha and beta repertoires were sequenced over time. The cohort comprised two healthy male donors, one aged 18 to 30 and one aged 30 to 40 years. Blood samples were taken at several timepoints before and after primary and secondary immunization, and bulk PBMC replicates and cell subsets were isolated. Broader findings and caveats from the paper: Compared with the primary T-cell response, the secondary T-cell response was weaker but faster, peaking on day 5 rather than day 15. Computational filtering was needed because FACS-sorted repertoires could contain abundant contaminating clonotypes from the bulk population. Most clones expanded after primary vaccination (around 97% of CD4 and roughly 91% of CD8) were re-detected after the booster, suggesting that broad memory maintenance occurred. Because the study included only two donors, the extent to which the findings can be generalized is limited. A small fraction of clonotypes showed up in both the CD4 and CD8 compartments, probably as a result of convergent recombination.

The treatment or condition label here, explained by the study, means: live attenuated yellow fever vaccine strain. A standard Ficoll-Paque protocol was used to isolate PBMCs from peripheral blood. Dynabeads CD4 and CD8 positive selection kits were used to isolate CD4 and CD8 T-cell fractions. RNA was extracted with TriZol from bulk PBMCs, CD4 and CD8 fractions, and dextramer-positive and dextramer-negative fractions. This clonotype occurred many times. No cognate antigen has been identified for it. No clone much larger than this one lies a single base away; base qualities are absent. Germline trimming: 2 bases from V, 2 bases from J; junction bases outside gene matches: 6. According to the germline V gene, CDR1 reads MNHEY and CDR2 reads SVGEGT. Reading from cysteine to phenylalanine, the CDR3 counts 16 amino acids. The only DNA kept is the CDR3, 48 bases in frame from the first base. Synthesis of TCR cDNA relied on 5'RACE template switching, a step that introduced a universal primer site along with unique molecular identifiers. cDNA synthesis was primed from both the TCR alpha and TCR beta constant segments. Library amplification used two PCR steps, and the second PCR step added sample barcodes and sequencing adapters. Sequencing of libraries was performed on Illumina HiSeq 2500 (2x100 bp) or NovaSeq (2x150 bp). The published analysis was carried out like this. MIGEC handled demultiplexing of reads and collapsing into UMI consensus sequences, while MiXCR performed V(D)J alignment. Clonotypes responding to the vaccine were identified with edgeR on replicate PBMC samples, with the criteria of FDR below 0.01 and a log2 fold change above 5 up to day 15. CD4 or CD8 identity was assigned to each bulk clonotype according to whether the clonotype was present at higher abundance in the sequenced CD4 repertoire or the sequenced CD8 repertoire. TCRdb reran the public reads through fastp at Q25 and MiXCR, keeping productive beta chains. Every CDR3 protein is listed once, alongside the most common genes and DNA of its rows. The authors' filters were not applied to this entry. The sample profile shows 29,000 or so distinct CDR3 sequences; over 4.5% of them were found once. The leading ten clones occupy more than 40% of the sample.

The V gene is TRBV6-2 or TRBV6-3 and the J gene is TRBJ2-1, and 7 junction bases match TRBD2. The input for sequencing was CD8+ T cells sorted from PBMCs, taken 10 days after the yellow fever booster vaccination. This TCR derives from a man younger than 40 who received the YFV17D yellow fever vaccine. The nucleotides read TGTGCCAGCAGTTACCGGGGGAGGGATCCCTACAATGAGCAGTTCTTC. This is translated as CASSYRGRDPYNEQFF.